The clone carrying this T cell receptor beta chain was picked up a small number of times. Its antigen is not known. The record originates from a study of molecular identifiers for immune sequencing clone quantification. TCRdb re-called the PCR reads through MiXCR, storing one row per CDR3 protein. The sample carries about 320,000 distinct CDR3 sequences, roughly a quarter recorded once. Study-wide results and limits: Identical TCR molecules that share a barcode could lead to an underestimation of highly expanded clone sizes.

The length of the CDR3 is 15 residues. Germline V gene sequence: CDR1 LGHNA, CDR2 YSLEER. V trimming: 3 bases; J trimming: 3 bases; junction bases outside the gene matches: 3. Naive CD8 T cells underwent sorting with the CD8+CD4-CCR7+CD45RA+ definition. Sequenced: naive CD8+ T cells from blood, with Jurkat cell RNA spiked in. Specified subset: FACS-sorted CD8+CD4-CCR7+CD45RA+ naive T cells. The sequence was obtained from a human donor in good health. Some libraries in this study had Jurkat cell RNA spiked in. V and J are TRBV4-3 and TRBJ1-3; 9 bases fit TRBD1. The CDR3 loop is CASSQYRGLGNTIYF. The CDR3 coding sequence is TGCGCCAGCAGCCAGTACAGGGGGCTTGGAAACACCATATATTTT.